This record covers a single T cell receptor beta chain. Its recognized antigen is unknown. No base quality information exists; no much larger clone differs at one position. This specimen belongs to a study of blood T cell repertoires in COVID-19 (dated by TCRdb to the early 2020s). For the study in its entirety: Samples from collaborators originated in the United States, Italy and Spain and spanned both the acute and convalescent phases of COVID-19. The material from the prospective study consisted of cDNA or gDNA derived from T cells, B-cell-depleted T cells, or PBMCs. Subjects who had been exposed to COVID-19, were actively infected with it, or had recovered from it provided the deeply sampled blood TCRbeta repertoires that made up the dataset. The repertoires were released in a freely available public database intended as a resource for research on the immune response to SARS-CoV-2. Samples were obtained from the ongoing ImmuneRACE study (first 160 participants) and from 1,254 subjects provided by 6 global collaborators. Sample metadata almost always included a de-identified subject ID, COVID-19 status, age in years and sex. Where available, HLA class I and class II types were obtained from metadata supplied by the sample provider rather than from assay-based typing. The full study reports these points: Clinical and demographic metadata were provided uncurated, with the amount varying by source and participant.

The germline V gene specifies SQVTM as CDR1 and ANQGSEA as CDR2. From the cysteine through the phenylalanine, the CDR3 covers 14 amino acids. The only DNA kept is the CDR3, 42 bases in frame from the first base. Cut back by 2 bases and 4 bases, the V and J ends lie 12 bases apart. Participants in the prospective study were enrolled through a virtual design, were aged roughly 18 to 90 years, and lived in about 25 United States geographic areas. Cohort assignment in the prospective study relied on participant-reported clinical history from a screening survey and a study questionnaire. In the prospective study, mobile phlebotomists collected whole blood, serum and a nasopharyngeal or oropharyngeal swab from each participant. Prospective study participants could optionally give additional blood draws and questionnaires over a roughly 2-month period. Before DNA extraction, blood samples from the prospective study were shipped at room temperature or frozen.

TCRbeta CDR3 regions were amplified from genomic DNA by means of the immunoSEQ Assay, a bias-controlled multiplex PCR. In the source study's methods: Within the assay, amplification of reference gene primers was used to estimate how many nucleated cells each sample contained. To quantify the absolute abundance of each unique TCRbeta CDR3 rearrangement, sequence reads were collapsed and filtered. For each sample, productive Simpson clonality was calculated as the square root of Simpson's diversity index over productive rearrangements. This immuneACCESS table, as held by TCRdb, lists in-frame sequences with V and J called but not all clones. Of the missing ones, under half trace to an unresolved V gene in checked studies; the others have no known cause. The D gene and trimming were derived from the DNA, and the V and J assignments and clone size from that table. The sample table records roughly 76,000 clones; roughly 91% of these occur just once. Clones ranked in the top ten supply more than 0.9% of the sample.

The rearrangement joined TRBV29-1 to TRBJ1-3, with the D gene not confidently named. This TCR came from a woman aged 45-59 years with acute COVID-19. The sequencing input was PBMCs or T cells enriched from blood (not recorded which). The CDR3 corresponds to CSVETGREGNTIYF. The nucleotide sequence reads TGCAGCGTTGAAACGGGAAGGGAGGGAAACACCATATATTTT.